This T cell receptor (beta chain) comes out of a study of response to subunit inactivated influenza vaccine. V shed 0 bases and J shed 3 bases, with 12 bases lying between them. CDR1 is ENHRY and CDR2 is SYGVKD in the germline V gene. CDR3 length: 15 residues. One entry per CDR3 protein, called by TCRdb with MiXCR from the RT-PCR reads. The table records hundreds of thousands of distinct CDR3 sequences, 10% to 15% of them present only once. The V and J genes are TRBV10-3 and TRBJ2-7; D is perhaps TRBD2 (7 bases). This specimen consisted of PBMCs from blood, obtained more than 35 days after vaccination. The sequence came from a man aged 50-60 years who received an inactivated influenza vaccine. The DNA of the CDR3 is TGTGCCATCAGTGAGTCAGGGGGGGCGATCTACGAGCAGTACTTC. It codes for CAISESGGAIYEQYF.